Reported below is one T cell receptor (beta chain). The data were taken from a study of the immune and genomic landscape of osteosarcoma. This CDR3 is built from 12 residues. Trimming took 4 bases from V and 8 from J, leaving 12 bases between them. Germline assignment: CDR1 SGHRS and CDR2 YFSETQ. Clones were sequenced by immunoSEQ multiplex PCR, and TCRdb holds only the in-frame ones, with some missing. Of around 400 clones listed, over 80% are singletons. The post-treatment osteosarcoma tumors were primary, local recurrence or metastasis specimens from poor-prognosis patients. V and J are TRBV5-1 and TRBJ1-2; TRBD1 is a possible D gene (6 bases). This sequence was found in a woman between 18 and 30 years old with osteosarcoma. The sequencing input was tumor tissue from a local recurrence in the humerus. CDR3 DNA sequence: TGCGCCAGCAGCCCCGACAGGCTAGGCTACACCTTC. Translated: CASSPDRLGYTF.